Reported below is one TCR beta chain. The specificity of this receptor is unknown. Base qualities were left out, and no much larger clone turns up one base away. Library construction relied on PCR. The listed sequencing device is Illumina HiSeq 2500. TCR libraries were prepared with molecular barcoding, using unique molecular identifiers to normalize TCRbeta repertoire quantification. The public reads were run again by TCRdb, first through fastp at Q25 and then through MiXCR, and only productive beta chains were kept. Each CDR3 protein gets just one entry, which takes the most common genes and DNA from the rows behind it. This sample gives around 800,000 distinct CDR3 sequences in total; 16% of them show up just once. 5% of the sample is in the top ten clones. This sample is part of a study of T-cell reconstitution after alpha-beta-depleted transplantation in children (dated by TCRdb to the mid-2010s). For context, the study as a whole: Using TCR repertoire profiling, the study quantitatively followed how T-cell immune reconstitution unfolded in children after TCRalphabeta/CD19-depleted allogeneic hematopoietic cell transplantation. Overall study outcomes, separate from this receptor: About two months after transplant, the apparently early recovery of alphabetaT-cell counts reportedly depended on just several hundred clones that had expanded rapidly and came from non-depleted graft cells. In some patients, the high TCRbeta diversity seen at day 60 was put down to recipient T cells and intrathymic progenitors that had survived conditioning. Over the following months the frequencies of hyperexpanded clones went down, and after one year T-cell counts and TCRbeta diversity were mostly credited to newly produced T cells.

The treatment or condition label corresponds to: allogeneic hematopoietic cell transplantation with graft depleted of TCRalphabeta T cells and CD19 B cells. Transplant recipients were children who received TCRalphabeta/CD19-depleted allogeneic hematopoietic cell grafts. Measured from the cysteine to the phenylalanine, the CDR3 is 15 residues long. This entry keeps only the CDR3 DNA: 45 bases, framed from base 1. The junction carries 15 bases between V and J, which are trimmed by 2 bases and 6 bases respectively. The germline V gene (reference sequence) gives CDR1 as SGHKS and CDR2 as YYEKEE. The chain joins TRBV5-5 to TRBJ2-1, with a weak D call of TRBD1 (5 bases match). This TCR derives from a male patient aged 10-17 years who had a stem cell transplant for acute lymphoblastic leukemia, so the T cells may come from the graft donor. The sample in question was PBMCs, mostly from graft donor cells, obtained 360 days after TCRalphabeta/CD19-depleted stem cell transplant. The nucleotide sequence reads as follows: TGTGCCAGCAGCTTTGGGGTAACAGGAGCCAATGAGCAGTTCTTC. This sequence encodes CASSFGVTGANEQFF.